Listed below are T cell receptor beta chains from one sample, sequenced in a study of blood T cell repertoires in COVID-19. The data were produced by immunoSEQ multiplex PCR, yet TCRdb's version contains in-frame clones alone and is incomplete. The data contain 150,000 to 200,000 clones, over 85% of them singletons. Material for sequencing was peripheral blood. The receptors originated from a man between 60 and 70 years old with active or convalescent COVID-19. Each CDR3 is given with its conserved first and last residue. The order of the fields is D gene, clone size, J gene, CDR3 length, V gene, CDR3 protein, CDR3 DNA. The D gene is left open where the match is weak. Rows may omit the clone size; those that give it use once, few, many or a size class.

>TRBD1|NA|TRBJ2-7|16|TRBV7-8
CASSQMSKDRAGEQYF
TGTGCCAGCAGTCAAATGTCGAAGGACAGGGCGGGCGAGCAGTACTTC
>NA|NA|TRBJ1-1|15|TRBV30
CAWRENSNMNTEAFF
TGTGCCTGGAGAGAAAACAGCAACATGAACACTGAAGCTTTCTTT
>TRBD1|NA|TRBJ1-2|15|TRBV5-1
CASSLAPGQGDGYTF
TGCGCCAGCAGCTTGGCGCCGGGACAGGGTGATGGCTACACCTTC
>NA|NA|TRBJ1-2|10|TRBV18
CASSPDRIDF
TGTGCCAGCTCACCCGACAGGATTGACTTC
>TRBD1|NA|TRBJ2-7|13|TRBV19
CASRPGGLYEQYF
TGTGCCAGTCGGCCAGGGGGCCTCTACGAGCAGTACTTC
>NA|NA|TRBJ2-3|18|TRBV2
CASSEPVNTRASTDTQYF
TGTGCCAGCAGTGAGCCCGTCAACACCCGTGCTAGCACAGATACGCAGTATTTT
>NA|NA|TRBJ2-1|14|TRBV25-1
CASSNPGGANEQFF
TGTGCCAGCAGCAACCCTGGGGGGGCCAATGAGCAGTTCTTC
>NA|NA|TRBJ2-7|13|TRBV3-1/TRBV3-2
CASSLNRVYEQYF
TGTGCCAGCAGCCTCAACAGGGTTTACGAGCAGTACTTC
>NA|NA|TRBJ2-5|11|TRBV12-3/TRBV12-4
CASSQQETQYF
TGTGCCAGCAGTCAGCAAGAGACCCAGTACTTC
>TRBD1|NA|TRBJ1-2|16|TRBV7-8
CASSEAGQGGTYGYTF
TGTGCCAGCAGCGAGGCGGGACAGGGAGGGACCTATGGCTACACCTTC
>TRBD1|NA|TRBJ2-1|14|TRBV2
CASSELVRGREQFF
TGTGCCAGCAGTGAATTGGTCAGGGGGCGAGAGCAGTTCTTC
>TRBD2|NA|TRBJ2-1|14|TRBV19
CASSVGRAYNEQFF
TGTGCCAGTAGTGTCGGGAGGGCCTACAATGAGCAGTTCTTC
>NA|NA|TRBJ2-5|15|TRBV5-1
CASSLDPGTSETQYF
TGCGCCAGCAGCTTGGACCCCGGTACCTCAGAGACCCAGTACTTC
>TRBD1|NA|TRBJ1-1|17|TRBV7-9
CASILSGTGLTNTEAFF
TGTGCCAGCATACTCTCCGGGACAGGGTTAACGAACACTGAAGCTTTCTTT
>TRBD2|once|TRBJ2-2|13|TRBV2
CASRLLAEGELFF
TGTGCCAGCAGGTTACTAGCGGAAGGGGAGCTGTTTTTT
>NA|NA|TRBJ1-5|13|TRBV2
CASTRDGNQPQHF
TGTGCCAGCACCAGGGATGGCAATCAGCCCCAGCATTTT
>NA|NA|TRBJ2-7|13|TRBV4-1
CASSHSEADEQYF
TGCGCCAGCAGCCACAGCGAAGCGGACGAGCAGTACTTC
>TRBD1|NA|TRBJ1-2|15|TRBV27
CASSRSTGGNYGYTF
TGTGCCAGCAGTCGATCGACAGGGGGCAACTATGGCTACACCTTC
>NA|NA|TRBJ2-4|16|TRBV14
CASSQDKSGAKNIQYF
TGTGCCAGCAGCCAAGATAAGTCCGGAGCCAAAAACATTCAGTACTTC
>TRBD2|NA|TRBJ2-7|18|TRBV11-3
CASSPGTSGRGNSYEQYF
TGTGCCAGCAGCCCAGGGACTAGCGGGAGGGGAAACTCCTACGAGCAGTACTTC
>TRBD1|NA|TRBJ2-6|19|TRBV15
CATSSTEGQVLSGANVLTF
TGTGCCACCAGCAGCACAGAGGGACAGGTCCTCTCTGGGGCCAACGTCCTGACTTTC
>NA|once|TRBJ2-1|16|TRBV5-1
CASSLVARQEGNEQFF
TGCGCCAGCAGCTTGGTGGCGCGGCAAGAGGGCAATGAGCAGTTCTTC
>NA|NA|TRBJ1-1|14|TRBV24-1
CATSDFPRSTEAFF
TGTGCCACCAGTGATTTTCCGAGATCCACTGAAGCTTTCTTT
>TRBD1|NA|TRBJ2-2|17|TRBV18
CASSPPTGQGARGELFF
TGTGCCAGCTCACCACCTACGGGACAGGGGGCGAGAGGGGAGCTGTTTTTT
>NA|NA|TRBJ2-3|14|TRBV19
CASMGRSSTDTQYF
TGTGCCAGTATGGGCAGATCTAGCACAGATACGCAGTATTTT
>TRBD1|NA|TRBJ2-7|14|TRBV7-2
CASSSGTAPWEQYF
TGTGCCAGCAGCTCCGGGACAGCCCCCTGGGAGCAGTACTTC
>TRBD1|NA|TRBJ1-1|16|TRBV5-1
CASSSFAGGSGTEAFF
TGCGCCAGCAGCTCGTTCGCAGGGGGGTCGGGCACTGAAGCTTTCTTT
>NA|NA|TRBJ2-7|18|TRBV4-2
CASSQATFLFPPNYEQYF
TGTGCCAGCAGCCAAGCCACCTTTCTATTCCCACCCAATTACGAGCAGTACTTC
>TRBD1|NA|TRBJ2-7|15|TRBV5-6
CASSLRGQGAYEQYF
TGTGCCAGCAGCTTGAGGGGACAGGGGGCTTACGAGCAGTACTTC
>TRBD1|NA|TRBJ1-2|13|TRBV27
CASSRQGDYGYTF
TGTGCCAGCTCAAGACAGGGGGACTATGGCTACACCTTC
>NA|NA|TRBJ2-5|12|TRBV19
CASSTTDETQYF
TGTGCCAGTAGTACGACAGACGAGACCCAGTACTTC
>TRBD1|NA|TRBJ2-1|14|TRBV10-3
CAIQTGGDSGEQFF
TGTGCCATCCAGACAGGGGGCGATTCGGGGGAGCAGTTCTTC
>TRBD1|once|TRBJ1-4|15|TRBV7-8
CASSLAPIQGEKLFF
TGTGCCAGCAGCTTAGCCCCCATACAGGGGGAAAAACTGTTTTTT
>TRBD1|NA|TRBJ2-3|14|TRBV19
CASSPGQGEDTQYF
TGTGCCAGTAGCCCAGGACAGGGGGAAGATACGCAGTATTTT
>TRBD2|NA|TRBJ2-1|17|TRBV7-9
CASSPTAGLAMENEQFF
TGTGCCAGCAGCCCCACCGCGGGACTAGCGATGGAGAATGAGCAGTTCTTC
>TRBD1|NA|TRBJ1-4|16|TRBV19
CASSPSDRVGGEKLFF
TGTGCCAGTAGCCCCTCCGACAGGGTAGGTGGCGAAAAACTGTTTTTT
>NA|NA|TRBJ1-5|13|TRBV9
CASSGSPNQPQHF
TGTGCCAGCAGCGGGAGCCCGAATCAGCCCCAGCATTTT
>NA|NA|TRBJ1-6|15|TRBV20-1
CSASQTGLRDSPLHF
TGCAGTGCTAGTCAGACGGGACTCAGGGATTCACCCCTCCACTTT
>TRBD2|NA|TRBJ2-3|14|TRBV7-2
CASSLALAGQTQYF
TGTGCCAGCAGCTTAGCCCTAGCGGGCCAGACGCAGTATTTT
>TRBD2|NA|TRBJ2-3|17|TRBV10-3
CAISTGTSGRGTDTQYF
TGTGCCATCAGTACCGGGACTAGCGGGAGGGGAACAGATACGCAGTATTTT
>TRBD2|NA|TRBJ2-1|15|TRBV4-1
CASSQRLAGYIEQFF
TGCGCCAGCAGCCAAAGGCTAGCGGGATATATTGAGCAGTTCTTC
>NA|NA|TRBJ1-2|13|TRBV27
CASSPGSNYGYTF
TGTGCCAGCAGTCCCGGGAGTAACTATGGCTACACCTTC
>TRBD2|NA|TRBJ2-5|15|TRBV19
CASTLAGGPGETQYF
TGTGCCAGTACGTTAGCGGGGGGACCGGGAGAGACCCAGTACTTC
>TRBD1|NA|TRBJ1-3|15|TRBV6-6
CASRPRTGSGNTIYF
TGTGCCAGCAGACCGAGGACAGGGTCTGGAAACACCATATATTTT
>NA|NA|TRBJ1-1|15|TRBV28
CASSLWTGGNTEAFF
TGTGCCAGCAGTTTATGGACAGGTGGGAACACTGAAGCTTTCTTT
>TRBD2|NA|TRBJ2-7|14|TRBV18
CASSQGTSPYEQYF
TGTGCCAGCTCACAAGGGACTAGTCCCTACGAGCAGTACTTC
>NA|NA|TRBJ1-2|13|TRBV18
CASSPDELIGYTF
TGTGCCAGCTCACCCGATGAACTGATTGGCTACACCTTC
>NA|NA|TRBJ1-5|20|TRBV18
CASSPPSGDKNLTCDQPQHF
TGTGCCAGCTCACCACCCTCTGGGGACAAAAACCTGACCTGCGATCAGCCCCAGCATTTT
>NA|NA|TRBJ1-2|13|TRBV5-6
CASSPVVRRGYTF
TGTGCCAGCAGCCCGGTGGTCCGGCGGGGCTACACCTTC
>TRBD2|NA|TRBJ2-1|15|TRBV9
CASSVTSGAYNEQFF
TGTGCCAGCAGCGTAACTAGCGGGGCATACAATGAGCAGTTCTTC